Sequencing of this T cell receptor beta chain was carried out in a study of T-cell reconstitution after alpha-beta-depleted transplantation in children. Study findings and constraints: By about two months after transplant, alpha-beta T cells reportedly arose from several hundred graft clones that had expanded. Diversity and T-cell counts at one year after transplant derived mostly from new T cells. Several patients had high TCRbeta diversity at day 60; it came from surviving recipient T cells and thymic progenitors.

Preparation of the TCRbeta library used unique molecular identifiers. TCRdb re-derived calls from the PCR reads in MiXCR, one entry per CDR3 protein. This sample has almost 500,000 distinct CDR3 sequences, with about 10% found just once. V was clipped by 0 bases and J by 2 bases, with 19 bases between them. The germline CDR1 and CDR2 sequences are LGHNA and YSLEER. The CDR3 length is 18 residues. This clonotype was found a few times. The antigen is unknown. The sequence came from a child between 2 and 9 years old with inherited bone marrow failure, due to receive a stem cell transplant. The source material was PBMCs, sampled before TCRalphabeta/CD19-depleted stem cell transplant. This chain links TRBV4-3 with TRBJ1-2; D uncertain. The CDR3: CASSQDRPWAPSNYGYTF. The CDR3 nucleotides read TGCGCCAGCAGCCAAGATCGCCCTTGGGCACCATCAAACTATGGCTACACCTTC.